A selection of T cell receptor beta chains follows, all from one sample in a study of vaccination and CD4 T cells after COVID-19. What these receptors recognize is not known. MiXCR, applied by TCRdb to the PCR reads, yields one record per CDR3 protein. This sample carries 15,000 to 20,000 distinct CDR3 sequences, around three quarters of them seen once, and the ten largest clones take 4.5% to 7%. The sequencing sample was made of CD4+ T cells from blood, cultured in vitro. These receptors originate from a human donor who had recovered from COVID-19. The CDR3 runs from the conserved cysteine through the conserved F or W. A D gene is named only where the DNA matches it firmly. The size of a clone is reported for some rows only, either as once, few or many, or as a class for expanded clones.

cdr3_aa: CASSFRGYKGTTYEQYF; cdr3_nt: TGTGCCAGCAGTTTCAGGGGGTACAAGGGGACTACCTACGAGCAGTACTTC; v_call: TRBV12-3/TRBV12-4; clone_size: -; j_call: TRBJ2-7; d_call: -
cdr3_aa: CSARWTSNQPQHF; cdr3_nt: TGCAGTGCCCGATGGACCAGCAATCAGCCCCAGCATTTT; v_call: TRBV20-1; clone_size: -; j_call: TRBJ1-5; d_call: -
cdr3_aa: CASSRGLNTEAFF; cdr3_nt: TGTGCCAGCAGTCGGGGTTTGAACACTGAAGCTTTCTTT; v_call: TRBV6-1; clone_size: -; j_call: TRBJ1-1; d_call: -
cdr3_aa: CATTSRGPHYNEQFF; cdr3_nt: TGTGCCACCACCTCTAGGGGACCTCATTACAATGAGCAGTTCTTC; v_call: TRBV27; clone_size: -; j_call: TRBJ2-1; d_call: -
cdr3_aa: CRTETGVAEAFF; cdr3_nt: TGCAGAACCGAGACAGGGGTGGCAGAAGCTTTCTTT; v_call: TRBV20-1; clone_size: -; j_call: TRBJ1-1; d_call: TRBD1
cdr3_aa: CASSPGHNSNQPQHF; cdr3_nt: TGTGCCAGCAGCCCAGGACACAATAGCAATCAGCCCCAGCATTTT; v_call: TRBV5-5; clone_size: once; j_call: TRBJ1-5; d_call: -
cdr3_aa: CASSERPTFSSNQPQHF; cdr3_nt: TGTGCCAGCAGTGAAAGGCCCACCTTTTCGAGCAATCAGCCCCAGCATTTT; v_call: TRBV6-1; clone_size: few; j_call: TRBJ1-5; d_call: -
cdr3_aa: CASSRGGLPNYGYTF; cdr3_nt: TGTGCCAGTAGTAGAGGGGGTCTACCTAACTATGGCTACACCTTC; v_call: TRBV19; clone_size: -; j_call: TRBJ1-2; d_call: -
cdr3_aa: CASSSARGGETQYF; cdr3_nt: TGTGCCAGCAGCTCAGCGAGGGGAGGAGAGACCCAGTACTTC; v_call: TRBV6-1; clone_size: few; j_call: TRBJ2-5; d_call: -
cdr3_aa: CSAPAARGGTEAFF; cdr3_nt: TGCAGTGCCCCAGCAGCCAGGGGAGGAACTGAAGCTTTCTTT; v_call: TRBV20-1; clone_size: -; j_call: TRBJ1-1; d_call: -
cdr3_aa: CASSPSGRGGNQPQHF; cdr3_nt: TGTGCCAGCAGTCCGAGCGGCCGCGGGGGCAATCAGCCCCAGCATTTT; v_call: TRBV28; clone_size: -; j_call: TRBJ1-5; d_call: -
cdr3_aa: CASSLEGTETQYF; cdr3_nt: TGCGCCAGCAGCTTGGAGGGGACGGAGACCCAGTACTTC; v_call: TRBV5-1; clone_size: -; j_call: TRBJ2-5; d_call: -
cdr3_aa: CSASPRQLGQPQHF; cdr3_nt: TGCAGTGCTAGTCCCCGACAGCTCGGTCAGCCCCAGCATTTT; v_call: TRBV20-1; clone_size: -; j_call: TRBJ1-5; d_call: -
cdr3_aa: CASSTRKASNQPQHF; cdr3_nt: TGTGCCAGCTCTACCCGGAAGGCTAGCAATCAGCCCCAGCATTTT; v_call: TRBV28; clone_size: few; j_call: TRBJ1-5; d_call: -
cdr3_aa: CASSQSYNQPQHF; cdr3_nt: TGTGCCAGCAGTCAAAGCTACAATCAGCCCCAGCATTTT; v_call: TRBV6-1; clone_size: -; j_call: TRBJ1-5; d_call: -
cdr3_aa: CASSTRQAFFQGLNNEQFF; cdr3_nt: TGTGCCAGTAGTACCCGACAGGCGTTTTTCCAGGGACTAAACAATGAGCAGTTCTTC; v_call: TRBV19; clone_size: -; j_call: TRBJ2-1; d_call: -
cdr3_aa: CASSHTAGNQPQHF; cdr3_nt: TGTGCCAGCAGTCATACGGCGGGAAATCAGCCCCAGCATTTT; v_call: TRBV28; clone_size: -; j_call: TRBJ1-5; d_call: -
cdr3_aa: CATSELGGNEQFF; cdr3_nt: TGTGCCACCAGTGAGCTTGGGGGAAATGAGCAGTTCTTC; v_call: TRBV24-1; clone_size: -; j_call: TRBJ2-1; d_call: -
cdr3_aa: CASSSLTRSYEQYF; cdr3_nt: TGTGCCAGCAGCTCCCTAACTAGATCTTACGAGCAGTACTTC; v_call: TRBV7-9; clone_size: -; j_call: TRBJ2-7; d_call: -
cdr3_aa: CASRFDNMNTEAFF; cdr3_nt: TGTGCCAGCAGATTTGACAACATGAACACTGAAGCTTTCTTT; v_call: TRBV7-3; clone_size: -; j_call: TRBJ1-1; d_call: -
cdr3_aa: CASSFVLGSNQPQHF; cdr3_nt: TGTGCCAGCAGTTTTGTTCTGGGGAGCAATCAGCCCCAGCATTTT; v_call: TRBV28; clone_size: -; j_call: TRBJ1-5; d_call: -
cdr3_aa: CSARVRGTAHSPLHF; cdr3_nt: TGCAGTGCTAGAGTCCGCGGGACAGCACATTCACCCCTCCACTTT; v_call: TRBV20-1; clone_size: -; j_call: TRBJ1-6; d_call: TRBD1
cdr3_aa: CATSRRDSENEKLFF; cdr3_nt: TGTGCCACCAGCAGGCGGGACAGCGAAAATGAAAAACTGTTTTTT; v_call: TRBV15; clone_size: -; j_call: TRBJ1-4; d_call: TRBD1
cdr3_aa: CASSPKVYQPQHF; cdr3_nt: TGTGCCAGCAGCCCCAAGGTCTATCAGCCCCAGCATTTT; v_call: TRBV7-2; clone_size: few; j_call: TRBJ1-5; d_call: -
cdr3_aa: CASSYGGVLLGNTIYF; cdr3_nt: TGTGCCAGCAGCTACGGTGGTGTCCTACTGGGAAACACCATATATTTT; v_call: TRBV5-4; clone_size: -; j_call: TRBJ1-3; d_call: -
cdr3_aa: CSARGGQNINTGELFF; cdr3_nt: TGCAGTGCTAGGGGGGGACAGAACATCAACACCGGGGAGCTGTTTTTT; v_call: TRBV20-1; clone_size: -; j_call: TRBJ2-2; d_call: -
cdr3_aa: CASSPRQGAEAFF; cdr3_nt: TGTGCCAGCAGCCCGCGACAGGGTGCTGAAGCTTTCTTT; v_call: TRBV7-2; clone_size: -; j_call: TRBJ1-1; d_call: TRBD1
cdr3_aa: CASSHVRGGGANEQFF; cdr3_nt: TGCGCCAGCAGCCACGTACGGGGGGGAGGAGCCAATGAGCAGTTCTTC; v_call: TRBV4-3; clone_size: -; j_call: TRBJ2-1; d_call: TRBD2
cdr3_aa: CASSIQRSPLHF; cdr3_nt: TGTGCCAGCAGTATACAGAGATCACCCCTCCACTTT; v_call: TRBV12-3/TRBV12-4; clone_size: -; j_call: TRBJ1-6; d_call: -
cdr3_aa: CASSRGQGNTGELFF; cdr3_nt: TGTGCCAGCAGCCGAGGACAGGGGAACACCGGGGAGCTGTTTTTT; v_call: TRBV7-6; clone_size: few; j_call: TRBJ2-2; d_call: TRBD1
cdr3_aa: CASSGPRDRGRINGYTF; cdr3_nt: TGTGCCAGTAGTGGCCCCCGGGACAGGGGTCGGATTAATGGCTACACCTTC; v_call: TRBV19; clone_size: -; j_call: TRBJ1-2; d_call: TRBD1
cdr3_aa: CASSWGPGRGRSNQPQHF; cdr3_nt: TGTGCCAGCAGTTGGGGTCCAGGGCGTGGTAGGTCCAATCAGCCCCAGCATTTT; v_call: TRBV12-3/TRBV12-4; clone_size: once; j_call: TRBJ1-5; d_call: -
cdr3_aa: CASREGLTEAFF; cdr3_nt: TGTGCCAGCAGGGAGGGACTCACTGAAGCTTTCTTT; v_call: TRBV28; clone_size: -; j_call: TRBJ1-1; d_call: -
cdr3_aa: CASSQEPDRGNQPQHF; cdr3_nt: TGTGCCAGCAGCCAAGAGCCCGACCGAGGCAATCAGCCCCAGCATTTT; v_call: TRBV4-2; clone_size: -; j_call: TRBJ1-5; d_call: -
cdr3_aa: CASSPSRPVEAFF; cdr3_nt: TGTGCCAGCAGCCCAAGCCGGCCGGTGGAAGCTTTCTTT; v_call: TRBV7-2; clone_size: -; j_call: TRBJ1-1; d_call: -
cdr3_aa: CASSGGIYNEQFF; cdr3_nt: TGTGCCAGCAGTGGGGGGATCTACAATGAGCAGTTCTTC; v_call: TRBV2; clone_size: -; j_call: TRBJ2-1; d_call: -
cdr3_aa: CASSSPAPGDRGLAFF; cdr3_nt: TGTGCCAGCAGTTCCCCTGCCCCAGGGGACAGGGGGCTGGCTTTCTTT; v_call: TRBV28; clone_size: -; j_call: TRBJ1-1; d_call: TRBD1
cdr3_aa: CASSYLSNYGYTF; cdr3_nt: TGTGCCAGCAGTTACCTGTCTAACTATGGCTACACCTTC; v_call: TRBV6-2/TRBV6-3; clone_size: -; j_call: TRBJ1-2; d_call: -
cdr3_aa: CASKGGVRTYEQYF; cdr3_nt: TGTGCCAGCAAAGGGGGAGTGAGGACCTACGAGCAGTACTTC; v_call: TRBV27; clone_size: few; j_call: TRBJ2-7; d_call: -
cdr3_aa: CASSDFEATRRYTF; cdr3_nt: TGTGCCAGCAGTGACTTTGAGGCCACCAGGAGGTACACCTTC; v_call: TRBV28; clone_size: -; j_call: TRBJ1-2; d_call: -
cdr3_aa: CASSYGSPPNYGYTF; cdr3_nt: TGTGCCAGCAGTTACGGCAGCCCTCCTAACTATGGCTACACCTTC; v_call: TRBV6-2/TRBV6-3; clone_size: -; j_call: TRBJ1-2; d_call: -
cdr3_aa: CASSIDRQGANGYTF; cdr3_nt: TGTGCCAGTAGTATAGATCGACAGGGGGCCAATGGCTACACCTTC; v_call: TRBV19; clone_size: -; j_call: TRBJ1-2; d_call: TRBD1
cdr3_aa: CASSTSSRGNEQFF; cdr3_nt: TGTGCCAGCAGCACCTCGAGCAGGGGTAATGAGCAGTTCTTC; v_call: TRBV7-8; clone_size: -; j_call: TRBJ2-1; d_call: -
cdr3_aa: CASSVIFTDTQYF; cdr3_nt: TGTGCCAGCAGCGTCATATTCACAGATACGCAGTATTTT; v_call: TRBV7-2; clone_size: -; j_call: TRBJ2-3; d_call: -
cdr3_aa: CASSTGLAGAGDTQYF; cdr3_nt: TGCGCCAGCAGCACGGGACTAGCGGGAGCTGGTGATACGCAGTATTTT; v_call: TRBV5-1; clone_size: -; j_call: TRBJ2-3; d_call: TRBD2
cdr3_aa: CASSYYGGNQPQHF; cdr3_nt: TGTGCCAGCAGTTACTACGGGGGGAATCAGCCCCAGCATTTT; v_call: TRBV6-2/TRBV6-3; clone_size: few; j_call: TRBJ1-5; d_call: -
cdr3_aa: CASWGQGFGNSPLHF; cdr3_nt: TGTGCCAGCTGGGGACAGGGGTTCGGGAATTCACCCCTCCACTTT; v_call: TRBV12-3/TRBV12-4; clone_size: -; j_call: TRBJ1-6; d_call: TRBD1
cdr3_aa: CASSLGPGGQSPGYTF; cdr3_nt: TGTGCCAGCAGCTTAGGGCCCGGTGGGCAGTCACCTGGCTACACCTTC; v_call: TRBV7-8; clone_size: -; j_call: TRBJ1-2; d_call: -
cdr3_aa: CASSHGQGGYEQYF; cdr3_nt: TGTGCCAGCAGCCACGGACAGGGAGGCTACGAGCAGTACTTC; v_call: TRBV11-2; clone_size: -; j_call: TRBJ2-7; d_call: TRBD1
cdr3_aa: CATGGQNNSPLHF; cdr3_nt: TGTGCCACAGGGGGACAGAATAATTCACCCCTCCACTTT; v_call: TRBV2; clone_size: -; j_call: TRBJ1-6; d_call: TRBD1
cdr3_aa: CASSPPTDTQYF; cdr3_nt: TGTGCCAGCAGCCCCCCCACAGATACGCAGTATTTT; v_call: TRBV11-1; clone_size: few; j_call: TRBJ2-3; d_call: -
cdr3_aa: CSALAPDGRGETQYF; cdr3_nt: TGCAGTGCTTTAGCACCCGACGGACGAGGGGAGACCCAGTACTTC; v_call: TRBV20-1; clone_size: -; j_call: TRBJ2-5; d_call: -
cdr3_aa: CASSSYTTGQDYGYTF; cdr3_nt: TGTGCCAGCAGCTCCTATACTACGGGACAGGACTATGGCTACACCTTC; v_call: TRBV7-2; clone_size: -; j_call: TRBJ1-2; d_call: TRBD1
cdr3_aa: CAWSVLGLNYGYTF; cdr3_nt: TGTGCCTGGAGTGTACTAGGGTTAAACTATGGCTACACCTTC; v_call: TRBV30; clone_size: -; j_call: TRBJ1-2; d_call: -
cdr3_aa: CASSSLNYGYTF; cdr3_nt: TGTGCCAGCAGCTCCCTGAACTATGGCTACACCTTC; v_call: TRBV12-3/TRBV12-4; clone_size: -; j_call: TRBJ1-2; d_call: -
cdr3_aa: CASSPGRGSGDTGELFF; cdr3_nt: TGTGCCAGCAGCCCCGGTCGGGGGAGCGGGGACACCGGGGAGCTGTTTTTT; v_call: TRBV27; clone_size: -; j_call: TRBJ2-2; d_call: TRBD2
cdr3_aa: CASSWTSGSPSGTQYF; cdr3_nt: TGTGCCAGCAGTTGGACTAGCGGGAGTCCGTCAGGGACCCAGTACTTC; v_call: TRBV6-2/TRBV6-3; clone_size: once; j_call: TRBJ2-5; d_call: TRBD2
cdr3_aa: CASRLSGANVLTF; cdr3_nt: TGTGCCAGCAGACTCTCTGGGGCCAACGTCCTGACTTTC; v_call: TRBV6-2/TRBV6-3; clone_size: -; j_call: TRBJ2-6; d_call: -
cdr3_aa: CASSLTQANQPQHF; cdr3_nt: TGTGCCAGCAGCTTAACACAGGCTAATCAGCCCCAGCATTTT; v_call: TRBV7-9; clone_size: -; j_call: TRBJ1-5; d_call: -
cdr3_aa: CASSRQWGRETQYF; cdr3_nt: TGTGCCAGCAGTCGACAGTGGGGCAGGGAGACCCAGTACTTC; v_call: TRBV28; clone_size: -; j_call: TRBJ2-5; d_call: -